This section outlines one TCR beta chain sequence together with its context. What it binds is unknown. This CDR3 region has 14 residues. The V end lost 2 bases, the J end lost 1 base, and 6 bases lay between the germline ends. From germline, CDR1 is MNHNY and CDR2 SVGAGI (reference sequence). This record comes from a study of OX40 agonist ivuxolimab in advanced cancers. Study-level background: Patient treatment consisted of intravenous ivuxolimab administration every 2 weeks at 0.01 to 10 mg/kg. Study-wide points: Expanded peripheral T cell antigen specificity was not determined. There were, on average, more expanded clones in CD8+ T cells than in CD4+.

Measured with immunoSEQ multiplex PCR; TCRdb has only the in-frame clones, and not every one. Of about 99,000 clones in the sample, approximately 93% are singletons; the top ten hold 0.18%. This TCR derives from an adult with an advanced solid tumor such as melanoma, head and neck, liver or kidney cancer. The sequencing used CD4+ or CD8+ T cells sorted from blood, collected in a trial of the OX40 agonist ivuxolimab. This chain links TRBV6-6 with TRBJ1-3; D is possibly TRBD1 (5 bases). The CDR3 region has the DNA TGTGCCAGCAGTTACGGGGGTTCTGGAAACACCATATATTTT. This codes for CASSYGGSGNTIYF.